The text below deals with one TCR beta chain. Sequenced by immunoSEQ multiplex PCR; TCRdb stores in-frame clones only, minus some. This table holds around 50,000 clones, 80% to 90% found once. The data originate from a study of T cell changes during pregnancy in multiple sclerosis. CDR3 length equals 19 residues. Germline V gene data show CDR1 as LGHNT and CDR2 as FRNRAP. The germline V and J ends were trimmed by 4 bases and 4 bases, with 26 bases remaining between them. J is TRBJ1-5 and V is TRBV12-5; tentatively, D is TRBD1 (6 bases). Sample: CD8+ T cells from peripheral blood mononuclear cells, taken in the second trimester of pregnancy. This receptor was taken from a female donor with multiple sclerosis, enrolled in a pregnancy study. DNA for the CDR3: TGTGCTAGTGGTTCCTACCGGCGACAGGACCTAAGGGAAAATCAGCCCCAGCATTTT. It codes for CASGSYRRQDLRENQPQHF.